A single sample gave rise to the 18 T cell receptor beta chains below, sequenced in a study of blood T cell repertoires in COVID-19. Clones were sequenced by immunoSEQ multiplex PCR, and TCRdb holds only the in-frame ones, with some missing. Counted here are around 300,000 clones, approximately 88% occurring once; the ten biggest clones make up 0.85% to 0.95%. The sequencing input was peripheral blood. These TCRs come from a woman aged 40 to 50 who had recovered from COVID-19.

The rearrangement joins TRBV29-1 to TRBJ1-1; D is uncertain. CDR1 SQVTM and CDR2 ANQGSEA come from the germline V gene. The CDR3 consists of 13 residues. V lost 6 bases and J lost 0, with 11 bases in between. The CDR3 DNA sequence: TGCAGCGTGAGAGGGCGTATGAACACTGAAGCTTTCTTT. Amino acids: CSVRGRMNTEAFF.

The rearrangement uses TRBV5-1 and TRBJ2-7; 9 bases are shared with TRBD1. This CDR3 is 15 amino acids long. V was clipped by 0 bases and J by 5 bases; unmatched bases: 6. Looked up from germline, CDR1 is SGHRS and CDR2 is YFSETQ. The CDR3 here is CASSLGGQGYDEQYF. DNA of the CDR3: TGCGCCAGCAGCTTGGGGGGACAGGGTTACGACGAGCAGTACTTC. The variable domain in full, with the rest retrieved from reference TRBV5-1 and TRBJ2-7, is KAGVTQTPRYLIKTRGQQVTLSCSPISGHRSVSWYQQTPGQGLQFLFEYFSETQRNKGNFPGRFSGRQFSNSRSEMNVSTLELGDSALYLCASSLGGQGYDEQYFGPGTRLTVT.

This chain joins TRBV2 and TRBJ1-2; 8 nucleotides line up with TRBD1. The CDR3 totals 14 residues. V lost 6 bases to trimming and J lost 8 bases; unmatched junction nucleotides: 11. CDR1 is SNHLY and CDR2 is FYNNEI in the germline V gene. The CDR3 here is CASSQGANYFGYTF. In DNA, the CDR3 is TGTGCCAGCAGCCAGGGGGCAAATTATTTCGGCTACACCTTC.

This clone has a handful of counts. The chain has TRBV30 and TRBJ1-3; D remains unclear. The V end lost 3 bases, the J end lost 4 bases, and 7 bases lay between the germline ends. The germline gives CDR1 GTSNPN, CDR2 SVGIG (reference sequence). This CDR3 has 12 amino acids. CDR3: CAWRQNGNTIYF. In DNA, the CDR3 is TGTGCCTGGAGACAGAACGGAAACACCATATATTTT.

The chain uses TRBV6-5 and TRBJ1-2, with TRBD1 matching over 9 bases. The CDR3 is made up of 13 amino acids. Per germline, CDR1 MNHEY and CDR2 SVGAGI. With 4 bases clipped from V and 6 bases from J, the junction kept 3 bases outside the gene matches. CDR3: CASSSGQGNGYTF. CDR3 sequence (DNA): TGTGCCAGCAGTTCGGGACAGGGTAATGGCTACACCTTC.

The chain employs TRBV10-3 and TRBJ1-1, with a possible D match to TRBD1 (6 bases). Germline CDR1 ENHRY, CDR2 SYGVKD. Trimming cost V 7 bases and J 0 bases, with 12 bases left between them. The CDR3 runs to 14 residues. The CDR3 DNA follows: TGTGCCATCAATGGGCAGGGGATGAACACTGAAGCTTTCTTT. Protein sequence: CAINGQGMNTEAFF.

The chain links TRBV5-1 to TRBJ2-3, with 10 nucleotides matching TRBD2. The germline CDR1 and CDR2 sequences are SGHRS and YFSETQ. J lost 2 bases, V lost 1 base, and 4 bases had no gene match. CDR3 length equals 16 residues. DNA for the CDR3: TGCGCCAGCAGCTTGACTAGCGGGACCCCCACAGATACGCAGTATTTT. It is translated as CASSLTSGTPTDTQYF. Supplemented by reference TRBV5-1 and TRBJ2-3, the full variable domain reads KAGVTQTPRYLIKTRGQQVTLSCSPISGHRSVSWYQQTPGQGLQFLFEYFSETQRNKGNFPGRFSGRQFSNSRSEMNVSTLELGDSALYLCASSLTSGTPTDTQYFGPGTRLTVL.

This sequence joins TRBV27 and TRBJ1-1, with 12 bases that match TRBD1. CDR3 size: 15 residues. Germline CDR1 and CDR2: MNHEY and SMNVEV (reference sequence). With 7 bases clipped from V and 4 bases from J, the junction kept 7 bases outside the gene matches. CDR3 sequence (DNA): TGTGCCAGCAACTCGGGACAGGGGGCGGCCACTGAAGCTTTCTTT. It is translated as CASNSGQGAATEAFF.

The chain uses TRBV6-6 and TRBJ2-3, with 16 bases identical to TRBD2. Per the germline V gene, CDR1 is MNHNY and CDR2 is SVGAGI (reference sequence). Losses at the gene ends were 8 bases for V and 1 base for J; bases not matched to a gene: 9. This CDR3 has 18 amino acids. The CDR3, as DNA: TGTGCCAGCGGTCAGGGGACTAGCGGGAGGGGGGGCACAGATACGCAGTATTTT. This encodes CASGQGTSGRGGTDTQYF.

V gene TRBV7-3 combines with J gene TRBJ2-7; 8 nucleotides match TRBD2. The germline V gene encodes CDR1 SGHTA and CDR2 FQGTGA. V trimming: 2 bases; J trimming: 1 base; junction bases outside the gene matches: 4. The CDR3 totals 15 residues. The chain's CDR3 is CASSLGAGGSYEQYF. The DNA of the CDR3 is TGTGCCAGCAGCTTAGGGGCGGGAGGATCCTACGAGCAGTACTTC.

The chain joins TRBV5-1 to TRBJ2-1, with D uncertain. V shed 4 bases and J shed 6 bases, with 20 bases lying between them. The germline gives CDR1 SGHRS, CDR2 YFSETQ. This CDR3 region has 16 residues. This chain's CDR3 is CASSPLTGSNANEQFF. The DNA of the CDR3 is TGCGCCAGCAGCCCGTTGACCGGGTCTAATGCCAATGAGCAGTTCTTC.

The chain is built from TRBV7-8 and TRBJ2-3; 15 bases align to TRBD2. CDR1 SGHVS and CDR2 FQNEAQ come from the germline V gene. The CDR3 runs to 18 residues. V lost 4 bases and J lost 4; bases outside the gene matches: 9. CDR3 residues: CASSYPGLAGGEADTQYF. The CDR3, as DNA: TGTGCCAGCAGCTATCCGGGACTAGCGGGAGGTGAAGCAGATACGCAGTATTTT.

The chain links TRBV3-1 (or the pseudogene TRBV3-2) to TRBJ2-7; 8 nucleotides line up with TRBD2. The CDR3 runs 16 residues. Germline trimming cut 0 bases from V and 1 base from J; bases unmatched to any gene: 5. Germline loops: CDR1 LGHDT, CDR2 YNNKEL (reference sequence). CDR3: CASSQDASGSSYEQYF. The CDR3 coding sequence is TGTGCCAGCAGCCAAGACGCCAGCGGGAGTTCCTACGAGCAGTACTTC.

The gene calls are TRBV3-1 (or the pseudogene TRBV3-2) and TRBJ2-1; perhaps TRBD1 as D (6 bases). Trimming left V 5 bases short and J 14 bases short, with 19 bases between. CDR3 size: 13 residues. Germline values: CDR1 LGHDT, CDR2 YNNKEL (reference sequence). CDR3 DNA: TGTGCCAGCAGCGCAAACCGGGACACTCAGGAGTTCTTC. This codes for CASSANRDTQEFF.

The chain is built from TRBV5-6 and TRBJ2-5; 11 bases map to TRBD1. The trim removed 3 bases at V and 5 bases at J, leaving 3 bases unmatched. The CDR3 is made up of 14 amino acids. Germline lookup yields CDR1 SGHDT and CDR2 YYEEEE. Here the CDR3 DNA reads TGTGCCAGCAGCTCCCGGGACAGGGGGGAGACCCAGTACTTC. Translating gives CASSSRDRGETQYF.

The chain joins TRBV7-6 to TRBJ2-1; weak D call: TRBD2 (5 bases). The germline V gene has CDR1 SGHVS and CDR2 FNYEAQ. Trimming stripped 4 bases from V and 5 bases from J, with 12 bases between. The CDR3 runs 14 residues. CDR3: CASSSPSGNNEQFF. The CDR3 coding sequence is TGTGCCAGCAGCTCCCCGAGCGGTAACAATGAGCAGTTCTTC.

The DNA of the CDR3 is TGTGCCAGCAGCGCAAAAAGAGTGGGGCTACTCTCTGGAAACACCATATATTTT. Protein: CASSAKRVGLLSGNTIYF. The V gene is TRBV21-1, the J gene TRBJ1-3; whether TRBD1, the table's D call, matches the DNA was not checked. TRBV21-1 is classified as a pseudogene. The CDR3 has 18 residues.

This clone showed up just once. This chain connects TRBV6-1 to TRBJ2-5, with a weak D call TRBD1 (6 bases). With 1 base removed from V and 4 bases from J, the gap between germline ends came to 10 bases. CDR3 length: 14 amino acids. The V gene's germline CDR1 is MNHNS and CDR2 SASEGT. The CDR3 reads CASSEVTGRETQYF. The CDR3 coding sequence is TGTGCCAGCAGTGAAGTGACAGGAAGAGAGACCCAGTACTTC.